This T cell receptor beta chain was found in a study of T-cell reconstitution after alpha-beta-depleted transplantation in children. Preparing the TCRbeta library involved the use of unique molecular identifiers. TCRdb itself ran the PCR reads through MiXCR, one entry per CDR3 protein. This table has fewer than 350,000 distinct CDR3 sequences, roughly 12% appearing once. In regard to this clonotype: The antigen is unknown.

Germline lookup yields CDR1 GTSNPN and CDR2 SVGIG (reference sequence). This CDR3 has 15 residues. J lost 0 bases, V lost 0 bases, and 3 bases had no gene match. Findings and limits, study-wide: Surviving thymic progenitors and recipient T cells were the source of high TCRbeta diversity at day 60 in some patients. Expanded graft clones numbering several hundred reportedly gave rise to alpha-beta T cells about two months after transplant. After one year, T-cell counts and TCRbeta diversity mostly came from new T cells.

The sequenced sample was peripheral blood, obtained 180 days after TCRalphabeta/CD19-depleted stem cell transplant. The rearrangement links TRBV30 to TRBJ2-3; 7 positions agree with TRBD1. The source is a male patient aged 2-9 years who had a stem cell transplant for chronic granulomatous disease, so the T cells may come from the graft donor. This chain's CDR3 is CAWSVPTGSTDTQYF. The CDR3 nucleotides read TGTGCCTGGAGTGTACCGACAGGGAGCACAGATACGCAGTATTTT.